The present TCR beta chain was sequenced within a study of T cells in Graves' hyperthyroidism and ophthalmopathy (dated by TCRdb to about 2019). Concerning the study at large: Peripheral blood was collected at initial diagnosis, before any treatment. A discovery cohort of about a hundred patients, 43 with Graves' ophthalmopathy and fewer than 65 with stable Graves' hyperthyroidism, was used to find distinguishing TCR V-J signatures. Whether ophthalmopathy could be predicted prospectively was tested in an independent validation cohort made up of approximately 19 hyperthyroidism patients plus 17 patients who later progressed to ophthalmopathy. TCR Vbeta CDR3 sequencing of roughly 140 peripheral blood samples (more than 40 ophthalmopathy, roughly 72 hyperthyroidism and about 17 progressor patients) is reported in the paper. Thyroid tissue and blood T-cell repertoires from several Graves' hyperthyroidism patients were also compared in the study. The roughly 100 discovery patients were randomly divided into training and test sets at a 7:3 ratio. After sampling, hyperthyroidism patients received methimazole starting at 30 mg daily, and ophthalmopathy patients received high-dose intravenous methylprednisolone.

As concerns this clonotype: Its recognized antigen is unknown. Germline is not matched at one junction end, which may reflect a read error.

Hyperthyroidism patients were aged 18 to 65 years and newly diagnosed, with disease duration of less than 2 months. Exclusion was applied to patients with uncontrolled infections, other autoimmune diseases, pregnancy or lactation. Diagnoses were established on the basis of clinical symptoms, serum thyroxine and TRAb, thyroid ultrasound, and orbital computed tomography. Blood from progressor patients was collected at the time of first diagnosis with hyperthyroidism, before any ophthalmopathy symptoms had appeared. Ficoll-Paque density gradient centrifugation was used to isolate PBMCs from about 10 ml of fresh peripheral blood. Progressor patients were first diagnosed with Graves' hyperthyroidism and then developed ophthalmopathy during follow-up. Total RNA was extracted with Trizol reagent, and quality was checked on an Agilent 2100 Bioanalyzer. Overall study outcomes, separate from this receptor: A 13 V-J signature model separated ophthalmopathy from stable hyperthyroidism, with roughly 88% sensitivity and roughly 81% specificity in cross-validation and 80%/75% in testing. Blood samples also contained most of the expanded thyroid clonotypes (frequency above 0.001), which suggests that blood repertoires may reflect thyroid immune responses. In validation, the model predicted progression to ophthalmopathy with about 71% sensitivity and roughly 72% specificity, a median of about 6.7 months before onset. Sample size was not statistically predetermined, and investigators were not blinded to group allocation.

Its CDR3 holds 12 amino acids, cysteine through phenylalanine. Here the CDR3 DNA is all that survives: 36 bases in frame from base 1. CDR1 and CDR2, looked up from the germline V gene, are MNHNS and SASEGT. Amplification of TCR beta CDR3 regions was carried out from RNA transcripts. The TCR CDR3 was subjected to a first round of RT-PCR using the HTBI primer set and the Qiagen OneStep RT-PCR kit. The libraries were constructed in a second round of multiplex PCR and then size-selected and purified. Sequencing of the libraries was done on an Illumina HiSeq2000 using paired-end 100 bp reads. The original methods were these. SOAPnuke was used to process the raw data, throwing out any read that contained adapters or uncalled bases, had a mean Phred below 15, or lacked an exact constant-primer or identifier match. High-quality paired reads were merged using COPE v1.2.5, and each unique nucleotide sequence was defined as a clonotype. Clonotypes were aligned to IMGT TRBV, TRBD and TRBJ reference segments using MiTCR v1.1. The analysis was restricted to V-J combinations with a frequency above 0.0001, which together covered over 99% of the repertoires. A TCS score was defined as the ratio of F50 (clonal expansion) to E x V (chaos), with BLOSUM62-based TCRdist applied between CDR3 peptides within each V-J. Welch's t-statistics and random forest reduced just over 500 V-J features to roughly 13, which were used in a naive Bayes classifier (R e1071). The raw public data were reprocessed by TCRdb itself: fastp quality trimming at Q25, MiXCR clonotype calling, in-frame beta chains only. Rows matching on CDR3 protein sequence are summarized as one entry with the most common DNA and genes. None of the V and J calls come from the authors' own analysis; TCRdb made them. This sample has nearly 600,000 distinct CDR3 sequences in its table, and about 15% of those were observed once. The top ten constitute 5.5% to 7.5% of the sample.

This sequence originates from a woman aged 30 to 39 with Graves' hyperthyroidism that later progressed to Graves' ophthalmopathy. This chain is built from TRBV6-1 and TRBJ2-1; no D segment can be confidently identified. Input material: blood. At the DNA level, the sequence is TGTGCCAGCAGCGATTCCTACAGTGAGCAGTTCTTC. It translates as CASSDSYSEQFF.